This note documents a single TCR beta chain sequence. The antigen remains undetermined. The sample comes from a study of post-analysis software for immune sequencing data. General study points: Controls showed lower frequencies than patients for 4 or 5 TRBV segments, and TRBV5-6, TRBV5-1 and TRBV20-1 were among these. Strong co-clustering by F measure was seen for same-batch samples.

The CDR3 sequence is 19 residues long. Germline assignment: CDR1 SGHRS and CDR2 YFSETQ. The V end was cut by 3 bases, the J end by 0 bases, with 19 bases between. Included in the TCR beta cDNA libraries were unique molecular identifiers. The T cell input of roughly 0.9 to 10 million gave approximately 460,000 cDNA molecules. TCRdb re-called the PCR reads through MiXCR, storing one row per CDR3 protein. The repertoire holds about 820,000 distinct CDR3 sequences, with approximately 53% as singletons. V usage is TRBV5-1 and J usage is TRBJ2-6; perhaps TRBD2 as D (6 bases). This clonotype originated in a girl aged 5-17 years with multiple sclerosis. The sequencing input was blood. The CDR3 bases are TGCGCCAGCAGCTCTGGGTTGGGGGGACCGACCTCTGGGGCCAACGTCCTGACTTTC. This codes for CASSSGLGGPTSGANVLTF.